This T cell receptor beta chain was obtained from a study of OX40 agonist ivuxolimab in advanced cancers. A remark on this clone: Its specificity is not known.

Points from the study as a whole: On average, CD8+ T cells showed a greater number of expanded clones than CD4+.

Profiled with immunoSEQ multiplex PCR; TCRdb holds only in-frame clones, not every one. This sample carries approximately 39,000 clones, around 90% of them seen once, and the ten largest clones take 10% to 15%. Patients had blood sampled at baseline and again on cycle 4 day 1 and cycle 7 day 1. The CDR3 sequence is 13 residues long. V gave up 3 bases and J gave up 1 base, with 5 bases separating them. Germline CDR1 SGHTA, CDR2 FQGTGA. The TCR was taken from an adult with an advanced solid tumor such as melanoma, head and neck, liver or kidney cancer. The rearrangement uses TRBV7-3 and TRBJ2-3; D is unresolved. The source material was CD4+ or CD8+ T cells sorted from blood, sampled in a trial of the OX40 agonist ivuxolimab. CDR3 sequence: CASSFVGTDTQYF. The DNA for the CDR3 is TGTGCCAGCAGCTTTGTGGGCACAGATACGCAGTATTTT.